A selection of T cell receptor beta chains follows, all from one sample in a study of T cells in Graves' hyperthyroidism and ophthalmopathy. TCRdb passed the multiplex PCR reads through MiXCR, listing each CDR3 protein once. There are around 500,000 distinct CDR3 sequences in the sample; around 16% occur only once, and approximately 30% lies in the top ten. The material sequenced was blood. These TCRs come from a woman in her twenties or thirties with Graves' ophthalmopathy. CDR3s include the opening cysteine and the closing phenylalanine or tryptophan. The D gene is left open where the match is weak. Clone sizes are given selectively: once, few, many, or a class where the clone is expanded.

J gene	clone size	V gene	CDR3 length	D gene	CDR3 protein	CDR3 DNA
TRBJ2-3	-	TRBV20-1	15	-	CSARDPKRNTDTQYF	TGCAGTGCTAGAGATCCGAAGCGGAACACAGATACGCAGTATTTT
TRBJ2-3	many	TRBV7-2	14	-	CASSLTSVTDTQYF	TGTGCCAGCAGTCTCACAAGCGTCACAGATACGCAGTATTTT
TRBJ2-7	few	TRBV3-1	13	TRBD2	CASSQIGRGEQYF	TGTGCCAGCAGCCAAATCGGGAGGGGTGAGCAGTACTTC
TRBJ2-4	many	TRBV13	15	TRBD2	CASSSGLAGGNIQYF	TGTGCCAGCAGCTCCGGGCTAGCGGGAGGCAACATTCAGTACTTC
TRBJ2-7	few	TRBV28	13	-	CASSLGGVYEQYF	TGTGCCAGCAGCCTGGGGGGAGTCTACGAGCAGTACTTC
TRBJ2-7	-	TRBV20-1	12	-	CSGLTSSYEQYF	TGCAGCGGCCTAACTAGTTCCTACGAGCAGTACTTC
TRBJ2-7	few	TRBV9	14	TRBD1	CASSGDRGLEEQYF	TGTGCCAGCAGCGGAGACAGGGGTCTCGAAGAGCAGTACTTC
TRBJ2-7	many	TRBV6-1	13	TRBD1	CASDRGDLYEQYF	TGTGCCAGCGACAGGGGTGATCTCTACGAGCAGTACTTC
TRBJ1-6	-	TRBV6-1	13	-	CASSQSPNSPLHF	TGTGCCAGCAGTCAATCCCCTAATTCACCCCTCCACTTT
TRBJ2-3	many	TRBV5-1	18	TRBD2	CASSFGTSGSAVADTQYF	TGCGCCAGCAGCTTTGGGACTAGCGGGAGTGCCGTGGCAGATACGCAGTATTTT
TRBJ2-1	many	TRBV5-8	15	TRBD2	CASSFLASGSGEQFF	TGTGCCAGCAGCTTCTTGGCTAGCGGGAGCGGTGAGCAGTTCTTC
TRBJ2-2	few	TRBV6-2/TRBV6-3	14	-	CASSYGQGAGELFF	TGTGCCAGCAGTTACGGGCAGGGTGCCGGGGAGCTGTTTTTT
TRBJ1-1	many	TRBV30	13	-	CAWSGQANTEAFF	TGTGCCTGGAGTGGACAGGCGAACACTGAAGCTTTCTTT
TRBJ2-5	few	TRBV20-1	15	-	CSARGNNRAMETQYF	TGCAGTGCTAGAGGGAATAACAGGGCCATGGAGACCCAGTACTTC
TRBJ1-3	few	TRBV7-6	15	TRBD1	CASSRQGDSGNTIYF	TGTGCCAGCTCACGACAGGGGGACTCTGGAAACACCATATATTTT
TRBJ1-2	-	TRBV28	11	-	CASTTAFGYTF	TGTGCCAGCACAACGGCCTTTGGCTACACCTTC
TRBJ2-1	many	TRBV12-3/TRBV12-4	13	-	CASSFLQDDEQFF	TGTGCCAGCAGTTTTTTGCAGGACGATGAGCAGTTCTTC
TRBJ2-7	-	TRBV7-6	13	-	CASSLQEGGEQYF	TGTGCCAGCAGCTTGCAGGAGGGCGGCGAGCAGTACTTC
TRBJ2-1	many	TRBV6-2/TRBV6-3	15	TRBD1	CASSYLTGSPNEQFF	TGTGCCAGCAGTTACCTGACAGGGTCCCCCAATGAGCAGTTCTTC
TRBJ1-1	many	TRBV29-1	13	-	CSAEIGGDTEAFF	TGCAGCGCTGAAATAGGTGGTGACACTGAAGCTTTCTTT
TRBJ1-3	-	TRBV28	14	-	CASSSGNLGNTIYF	TGTGCCAGCAGTTCTGGAAATCTGGGAAACACCATATATTTT
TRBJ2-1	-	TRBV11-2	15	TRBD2	CASSSTSGRLDEQFF	TGTGCCAGCAGCTCGACTAGCGGGAGGCTCGATGAGCAGTTCTTC
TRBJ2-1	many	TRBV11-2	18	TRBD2	CASSSRVGLAGKDNEQFF	TGTGCCAGCAGCTCCAGGGTGGGACTAGCGGGAAAGGACAATGAGCAGTTCTTC
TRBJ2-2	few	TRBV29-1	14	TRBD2	CSVEGLAGSGELFF	TGCAGCGTTGAGGGACTAGCGGGATCCGGGGAGCTGTTTTTT
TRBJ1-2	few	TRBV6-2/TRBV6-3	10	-	CATEGIGYTF	TGTGCCACAGAGGGTATCGGCTACACCTTC
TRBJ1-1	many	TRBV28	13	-	CASSPGTSPGAFF	TGTGCCAGCAGTCCAGGGACATCTCCGGGAGCTTTCTTT
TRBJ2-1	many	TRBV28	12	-	CASSSLGRPQFF	TGTGCCAGCAGTTCCCTCGGGCGGCCGCAGTTCTTC
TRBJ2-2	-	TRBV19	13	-	CASSMVSTGELFF	TGTGCCAGTAGTATGGTGTCTACTGGGGAGCTGTTTTTT
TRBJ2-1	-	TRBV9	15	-	CASSVGRTTYNEQFF	TGTGCCAGCAGCGTAGGTAGGACAACCTACAATGAGCAGTTCTTC
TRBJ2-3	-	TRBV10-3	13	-	CAIMSGGGDTQYF	TGTGCCATCATGTCCGGGGGCGGAGATACGCAGTATTTT
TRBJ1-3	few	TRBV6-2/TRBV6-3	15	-	CASTITHSSGNTIYF	TGTGCCAGCACCATTACCCACAGCTCTGGAAACACCATATATTTT
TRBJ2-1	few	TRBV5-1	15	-	CASSRGASLYNEQFF	TGCGCCAGCAGCCGCGGGGCTAGTCTCTACAATGAGCAGTTCTTC
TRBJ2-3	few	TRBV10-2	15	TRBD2	CASREGREWTDTQYF	TGCGCCAGCAGGGAGGGGCGGGAGTGGACAGATACGCAGTATTTT
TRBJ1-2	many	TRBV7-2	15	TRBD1	CASSTLTGGLYGYTF	TGTGCCAGCAGCACCCTGACAGGGGGTTTGTATGGCTACACCTTC
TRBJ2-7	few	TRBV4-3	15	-	CASSPQQGYGYEQYF	TGCGCCAGCAGCCCCCAACAGGGATATGGCTACGAGCAGTACTTC
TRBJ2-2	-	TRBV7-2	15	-	CASSLLGPNTGELFF	TGTGCCAGCAGCTTACTGGGACCAAACACCGGGGAGCTGTTTTTT
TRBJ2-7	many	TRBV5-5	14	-	CASSPGTREYEQYF	TGTGCCAGCAGCCCCGGGACAAGGGAATACGAGCAGTACTTC